This note documents a single T cell receptor (beta chain) sequence. Its antigen is unknown. This specimen comes from a study of T cells in Graves' hyperthyroidism and ophthalmopathy. Regarding the study as a whole: Blood shared most expanded thyroid clonotypes above 0.001.

Germline V CDR1 and CDR2: MDHEN, SYDVKM. V lost 4 bases, J lost 1 base, and 8 bases stayed unmatched. The CDR3 spans 18 residues. What was amplified from RNA transcripts were TCR beta CDR3 regions. A first-round RT-PCR of the TCR CDR3 used the HTBI primer set. TCRdb called the multiplex PCR reads again in MiXCR, with one record for every CDR3 protein. The sample records a few hundred thousand distinct CDR3 sequences, more than 20% being singletons. The source material was blood. This TCR came from a man aged 18 to 30 with Graves' hyperthyroidism. V and J are TRBV28 and TRBJ2-6; 9 bases are a match to TRBD1. The CDR3 coding sequence is TGTGCCAGCAGTTCCTCAAGACAGGGGGGATCTGGGGCCAACGTCCTGACTTTC. Translated, it gives CASSSSRQGGSGANVLTF.